The 10 T cell receptor beta chains given below trace back to one sample, sequenced in a study of identical twins. TCRdb ran MiXCR on the 5' RACE reads and lists one entry per CDR3 protein. The data contain fewer than 650,000 distinct CDR3 sequences, 7.5% to 10% of them singletons. Another study also made use of these data, one on yellow fever vaccine responses in identical twins.

Material for sequencing was PBMCs. These TCRs come from a young woman in good health.

The chain carries TRBV20-1 and TRBJ2-1; D is uncertain. Germline V gene lookup returns CDR1 DFQATT and CDR2 SNEGSKA (reference sequence). Trimming removed 4 bases from V and 8 bases from J, with 6 bases in between. CDR3 length: 10 residues. Written as DNA, the CDR3 is TGCAGTGCTATCCGAGATGAGCAGTTCTTC. As protein: CSAIRDEQFF.

This clonotype was seen ten or more times. The gene calls are TRBV6-1 and TRBJ2-3; 10 bases map to TRBD2. J was trimmed by 2 bases and V by 7 bases; bases with no gene match: 6. Germline assignment: CDR1 MNHNS and CDR2 SASEGT. CDR3 length: 15 residues. CDR3 residues: CASTLAGAYTDTQYF. For the CDR3, the DNA is TGTGCCAGCACCCTAGCGGGGGCCTACACAGATACGCAGTATTTT.

In this sample, this clonotype turned up a few times. The genes are TRBV5-1 and TRBJ2-7; 8 bases line up with TRBD1. The CDR3 has 15 residues. Trimming took 0 bases from V and 7 from J; bases not matched to a gene: 9. Looked up from germline, CDR1 is SGHRS and CDR2 is YFSETQ. Here the CDR3 reads CASSLGGTGPKEQYF. In nucleotides, the CDR3 is TGCGCCAGCAGCTTGGGGGGGACAGGCCCTAAGGAGCAGTACTTC.

This clonotype was detected only a few times. The junction shows a germline mismatch at one end, possibly a read error. The J gene is TRBJ2-2, the V gene TRBV3-1; 9 nucleotides agree with TRBD2. Germline V gives CDR1 LGHDT, CDR2 YNNKEL (reference sequence). The CDR3 extends over 17 amino acids. The CDR3 protein is CASSQDWSSGNPGELFF. The CDR3 DNA reads as TGTGCCAGCAGCCAAGATTGGTCTAGCGGGAACCCCGGGGAGCTGTTTTTT. The full variable domain, completed using reference TRBV3-1 and TRBJ2-2, is DTAVSQTPKYLVTQMGNDKSIKCEQNLGHDTMYWYKQDSKKFLKIMFSYNNKELIINETVPNRFSPKSPDKAHLNLHINSLELGDSAVYFCASSQDWSSGNPGELFFGEGSRLTVL.

Ten or more counts support this clonotype. The chain employs TRBV24-1 and TRBJ1-1; 7 positions agree with TRBD1. CDR1 and CDR2 from the germline V gene are KGHDR and SFDVKD. The length of the CDR3 is 14 residues. Trimming removed 7 bases from V and 0 bases from J; junction bases left unmatched: 4. CDR3 sequence: CATRGDSLNTEAFF. CDR3 in DNA: TGTGCCACCAGAGGGGACAGTTTGAACACTGAAGCTTTCTTT.

This clonotype was counted at least ten times. The chain couples TRBV27 to TRBJ1-2, with D maybe TRBD1 (6 bases). CDR1 is MNHEY and CDR2 is SMNVEV in the germline V gene (reference sequence). The V end lost 2 bases, the J end lost 4 bases, and 17 bases lay between the germline ends. The CDR3 covers 16 residues. Here the CDR3 DNA reads TGTGCCAGCAGTTTAATATCAGGGGCCACCCTCTATGGCTACACCTTC. Amino acids: CASSLISGATLYGYTF.

The chain recombines TRBV12-3 or TRBV12-4 with TRBJ2-5; no reliable D call. The CDR3 has 16 residues. The V end lost 4 bases, the J end lost 1 base, and 16 bases lay between the germline ends. The CDR3 sequence is CASSSGAPNFQETQYF. The CDR3 DNA reads as TGTGCCAGCAGTTCTGGAGCGCCAAATTTCCAAGAGACCCAGTACTTC.

The J gene is TRBJ1-2, the V gene TRBV24-1; D not resolved. Trimming left V 0 bases short and J 5 bases short, with 9 bases between. The CDR3 is made up of 14 amino acids. Germline CDR1 and CDR2: KGHDR and SFDVKD. CDR3 protein: CATSDLEVSYGYTF. The CDR3 DNA sequence: TGTGCCACCAGTGATTTGGAAGTGTCATATGGCTACACCTTC.

This clonotype was seen a few times. V usage is TRBV3-1 and J usage is TRBJ2-7, with 7 bases that match TRBD1. J was trimmed by 1 base and V by 2 bases; bases with no gene match: 11. CDR1 is LGHDT and CDR2 is YNNKEL in the germline V gene (reference sequence). The CDR3 has 17 residues. The CDR3 reads CASSQQIQGLSSYEQYF. CDR3 bases: TGTGCCAGCAGCCAACAAATACAGGGGTTGAGTTCCTACGAGCAGTACTTC.

This clonotype was observed a handful of times. The rearrangement links TRBV5-1 to TRBJ2-2; 9 bases map to TRBD1. The germline V gene has CDR1 SGHRS and CDR2 YFSETQ. CDR3 size: 15 residues. J lost 4 bases, V lost 4 bases, and 5 bases had no gene match. The CDR3: CASSTGQGTTGELFF. The CDR3 DNA follows: TGCGCCAGCAGCACTGGACAGGGGACCACCGGGGAGCTGTTTTTT.